This record concerns one T cell receptor (beta chain) sequence. The CDR3 covers 15 residues. The germline V gene has CDR1 SGHNT and CDR2 YENEEA. The trim removed 5 bases at V and 3 bases at J, leaving 7 bases unmatched. These data are taken from a study of blood T cell repertoires in COVID-19. In the authors' workflow: Quantification of nucleated cells was approximated via reference gene primer amplification. TCRdb's copy holds only in-frame clones and misses some; the assay was immunoSEQ multiplex PCR. V, J and clone size are taken as reported in that table, and D and trimming were inferred from the DNA itself. The sample comprises around 150,000 clones, about four fifths of which are singletons, and more than 9.5% rests with the top ten.

This chain connects TRBV11-3 to TRBJ2-1; 7 bases are a match to TRBD1. The sequence was obtained from a man over 45 who had recovered from COVID-19. Sequencing used PBMCs or T cells enriched from blood (not recorded which). The CDR3 sequence is CASSRTTGDYNEQFF. DNA of the CDR3: TGTGCCAGCAGCCGAACCACAGGGGACTACAATGAGCAGTTCTTC. The whole variable domain, filled in from reference TRBV11-3 and TRBJ2-1, reads EAGVVQSPRYKIIEKKQPVAFWCNPISGHNTLYWYLQNLGQGPELLIRYENEEAVDDSQLPKDRFSAERLKGVDSTLKIQPAELGDSAVYLCASSRTTGDYNEQFFGPGTRLTVL.